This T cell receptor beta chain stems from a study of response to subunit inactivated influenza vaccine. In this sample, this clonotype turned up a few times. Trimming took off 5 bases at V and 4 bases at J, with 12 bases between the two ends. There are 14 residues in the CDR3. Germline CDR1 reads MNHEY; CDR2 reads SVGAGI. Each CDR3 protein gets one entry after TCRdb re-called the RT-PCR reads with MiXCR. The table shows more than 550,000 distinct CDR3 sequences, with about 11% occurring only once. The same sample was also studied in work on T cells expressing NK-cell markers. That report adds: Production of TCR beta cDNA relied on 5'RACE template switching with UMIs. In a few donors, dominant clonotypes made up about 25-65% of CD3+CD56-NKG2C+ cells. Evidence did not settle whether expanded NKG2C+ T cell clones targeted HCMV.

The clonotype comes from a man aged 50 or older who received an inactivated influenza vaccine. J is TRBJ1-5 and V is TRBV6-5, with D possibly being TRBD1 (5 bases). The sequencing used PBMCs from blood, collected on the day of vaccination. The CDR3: CASSNPGLNQPQHF. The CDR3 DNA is TGTGCCAGCAGTAACCCAGGGTTGAATCAGCCCCAGCATTTT.